The 31 T cell receptor beta chains given below trace back to one sample, sequenced in a study of technical replicates of blood from a handful of donors. Sequencing was performed with immunoSEQ multiplex PCR; in TCRdb, only in-frame clones are kept and a portion is missing. Here the sample spans about 59,000 clones, 93% being singletons. Input material: PBMCs. Every receptor here comes from a human donor in good health. Some clones in this sample may be carry-over from other donors' samples.

The rearrangement joins TRBV5-4 to TRBJ2-7; 13 bases fit TRBD2. Germline V CDR1 and CDR2: SGHNT, YYREEE (reference sequence). The trim removed 3 bases at V and 7 bases at J, leaving 4 bases unmatched. CDR3 length: 14 amino acids. CDR3 region: CASSSRTSGSEQYF. CDR3 DNA: TGTGCCAGCAGCTCACGGACTAGCGGGAGTGAGCAGTACTTC. Full variable domain (outside the CDR3, taken from reference TRBV5-4 and TRBJ2-7): ETGVTQSPTHLIKTRGQQVTLRCSSQSGHNTVSWYQQALGQGPQFIFQYYREEENGRGNFPPRFSGLQFPNYSSELNVNALELDDSALYLCASSSRTSGSEQYFGPGTRLTVT.

The chain links TRBV1 to TRBJ1-2; the DNA was not used to check the table's D call, TRBD1. TRBV1 is a recognized pseudogene. This CDR3 is 14 amino acids long. CDR3 DNA sequence: TGCACCAGCAGCCAAGATTTAACAGGGGATGGCTACACCTTC. The encoded protein is CTSSQDLTGDGYTF.

The V gene is TRBV4-3, the J gene TRBJ2-5, with D possibly TRBD2 on 5 matching bases. V was clipped by 1 base and J by 5 bases, with 20 bases between them. The CDR3 spans 17 residues. Germline V CDR1 and CDR2: LGHNA, YSLEER. In DNA form, the CDR3 reads TGCGCCAGCAGCCAAGGATTGGGGATGAGGGTTGCGGAGACCCAGTACTTC. Translation: CASSQGLGMRVAETQYF.

The chain carries TRBV4-2 and TRBJ1-2; D is possibly TRBD1 (5 bases). Trimming pared 0 bases from V and 5 bases from J, leaving 10 bases between. The CDR3 has 14 residues. From germline, CDR1 is LGHNA and CDR2 YNFKEQ. CDR3 residues: CASSQDPGKYGYTF. The CDR3 nucleotides read TGTGCCAGCAGCCAAGATCCAGGGAAGTATGGCTACACCTTC.

The chain couples TRBV7-9 to TRBJ2-7; TRBD2 aligns across 11 bases. Looked up from germline, CDR1 is SEHNR and CDR2 is FQNEAQ (reference sequence). V gave up 4 bases and J gave up 4 bases; unmatched junction bases: 6. The CDR3 runs to 15 residues. CDR3 in amino acids: CASSYIAGGDYEQYF. The CDR3 nucleotides read TGTGCCAGCAGCTACATAGCGGGAGGGGATTACGAGCAGTACTTC.

V usage is TRBV13 and J usage is TRBJ2-1, with 8 bases lining up with TRBD1. The germline V gene encodes CDR1 PRHDT and CDR2 FYEKMQ (reference sequence). With V trimmed by 5 bases and J by 5 bases, 8 bases remained unmatched. This CDR3 is 15 amino acids long. DNA of the CDR3: TGTGCCAGCAGCAAACTCAGGGGGCTTGACAATGAGCAGTTCTTC. Its protein is CASSKLRGLDNEQFF. Based on the CDR3 plus reference TRBV13 and TRBJ2-1, the full variable domain is AAGVIQSPRHLIKEKRETATLKCYPIPRHDTVYWYQQGPGQDPQFLISFYEKMQSDKGSIPDRFSAQQFSDYHSELNMSSLELGDSALYFCASSKLRGLDNEQFFGPGTRLTVL.

The V call is TRBV6-4, the J call TRBJ2-2; D perhaps matches TRBD2 (6 bases). This CDR3 has 14 residues. V dropped 5 bases and J dropped 3 bases, with 10 bases sitting between them. Germline V gene data show CDR1 as MRHNA and CDR2 as SNTAGT. The CDR3, as DNA: TGTGCCAGCAGTTCGGGAGAGGACACCGGGGAGCTGTTTTTT. Amino acid sequence: CASSSGEDTGELFF.

The chain combines TRBV5-4 with TRBJ2-3; D remains ambiguous. The length of the CDR3 is 17 residues. Germline V gene sequence: CDR1 SGHNT, CDR2 YYREEE (reference sequence). V shed 0 bases and J shed 6 bases, with 20 bases lying between them. The CDR3: CASSLGGRSLGEDTQYF. The CDR3 bases are TGTGCCAGCAGCTTGGGTGGTAGATCTTTGGGCGAGGATACGCAGTATTTT.

The rearrangement joins TRBV9 to TRBJ1-2, with TRBD1 matching 9 bases. V lost 3 bases, J lost 3 bases, and 6 bases stayed unmatched. The CDR3 contains 15 residues. Germline loops: CDR1 SGDLS, CDR2 YYNGEE. The CDR3 sequence: CASSAHRGRDYGYTF. Here the CDR3 DNA reads TGTGCCAGCAGCGCCCACAGGGGGCGCGACTATGGCTACACCTTC.

This clone is medium-sized in the sample. The chain recombines TRBV6-5 with TRBJ2-3, with a weak D call TRBD2 (5 bases). Trimming took off 6 bases at V and 4 bases at J, with 14 bases between the two ends. This CDR3 has 14 amino acids. From germline, CDR1 is MNHEY and CDR2 SVGAGI. CDR3 in amino acids: CASSRTRTADTQYF. CDR3 nucleotide sequence: TGTGCCAGCAGCCGCACTAGGACGGCAGATACGCAGTATTTT.

Here the CDR3 reads CASSPVGTEVYEQYF. CDR3 sequence (DNA): TGCGCCAGCAGCCCAGTCGGAACAGAAGTTTACGAGCAGTACTTC. J is TRBJ2-7 and V is TRBV5-1; D is ambiguous. The CDR3 has 15 amino acids. V lost 4 bases and J lost 4, with 18 bases in between. Germline-derived CDR1 and CDR2 are SGHRS and YFSETQ.

The CDR3 loop is CAWSVRGNTEAFF. For the CDR3, the DNA is TGTGCCTGGAGTGTAAGGGGGAACACTGAAGCTTTCTTT. This rearrangement joins TRBV30 to TRBJ1-1; the D gene is possibly TRBD1 (5 bases). CDR3 length equals 13 residues. Per germline, CDR1 GTSNPN and CDR2 SVGIG (reference sequence). Trimming pared 0 bases from V and 1 base from J, leaving 6 bases between.

The V and J genes are TRBV27 and TRBJ2-7; the match to TRBD1 covers 7 bases. J lost 2 bases, V lost 4 bases, and 8 bases had no gene match. Looked up from germline, CDR1 is MNHEY and CDR2 is SMNVEV (reference sequence). This CDR3 comprises 15 residues. The CDR3 nucleotides read TGTGCCAGCAGTTCCCCTCAGACAGGGACCTACGAGCAGTACTTC. Its translation: CASSSPQTGTYEQYF.

The rearrangement links TRBV7-9 to TRBJ2-7; D is uncertain. This CDR3 is 12 amino acids long. Per the germline V gene, CDR1 is SEHNR and CDR2 is FQNEAQ (reference sequence). V lost 8 bases and J lost 4, with 12 bases in between. The CDR3 coding sequence is TGTGCCAGCTCAGTTGAGGTTTACGAGCAGTACTTC. Translation gives CASSVEVYEQYF.

V is TRBV19 and J is TRBJ1-4; a possible D gene is TRBD1 (5 bases). CDR3 size: 14 residues. From germline, CDR1 is LNHDA and CDR2 SQIVND (reference sequence). Trimming cost V 5 bases and J 6 bases, with 13 bases left between them. The CDR3 reads CASSPQQGYEKLFF. CDR3 nucleotide sequence: TGTGCCAGTAGTCCCCAGCAGGGTTATGAAAAACTGTTTTTT.

The J gene is TRBJ2-2, the V gene TRBV2, with 9 nucleotides matching TRBD1. Germline CDR1 SNHLY, CDR2 FYNNEI. The CDR3 length is 14 residues. V shed 6 bases, J shed 4 bases, and the junction held 3 bases outside the gene matches. The DNA for the CDR3 is TGTGCCAGCAGGGGACAGGGACTCACCGGGGAGCTGTTTTTT. It yields the protein CASRGQGLTGELFF.

V gene TRBV14 combines with J gene TRBJ1-1; TRBD1 is a possible D gene (6 bases). Germline V gene lookup returns CDR1 SGHDN and CDR2 FVKESK. CDR3 length: 14 residues. V was shortened by 3 bases and J by 6 bases, with 14 bases between the two germline ends. The CDR3 reads CASSHGVPGAEAFF. CDR3 sequence (DNA): TGTGCCAGCAGCCATGGGGTCCCAGGGGCTGAAGCTTTCTTT. The full variable domain, rest sourced from reference TRBV14 and TRBJ1-1, is EAGVTQFPSHSVIEKGQTVTLRCDPISGHDNLYWYRRVMGKEIKFLLHFVKESKQDESGMPNNRFLAERTGGTYSTLKVQPAELEDSGVYFCASSHGVPGAEAFFGQGTRLTVV.

The chain recombines TRBV7-2 with TRBJ1-6; D is possibly TRBD1 (6 bases). Per the germline V gene, CDR1 is SGHTA and CDR2 is FQGNSA. The CDR3 is 14 amino acids. Trimming removed 1 base from V and 7 bases from J, with 8 bases in between. The CDR3 DNA is TGTGCCAGCAGCTTAGAACAGGGAAATTCACCCCTCCACTTT. Translated, it gives CASSLEQGNSPLHF.

V gene TRBV30 combines with J gene TRBJ2-1; no reliable D call. V lost 0 bases and J lost 4, with 7 bases in between. CDR1 GTSNPN and CDR2 SVGIG come from the germline V gene (reference sequence). This CDR3 has 13 residues. This CDR3 is CAWSVHTYNEQFF. The CDR3 nucleotides read TGTGCCTGGAGTGTCCATACATACAATGAGCAGTTCTTC.

The chain carries TRBV13 and TRBJ1-1; TRBD1 aligns across 7 bases. V dropped 6 bases and J dropped 0; count of bases not matched to a gene: 10. The CDR3 contains 16 residues. The germline gives CDR1 PRHDT, CDR2 FYEKMQ (reference sequence). CDR3 loop: CASRPKQTGVNTEAFF. Here the CDR3 DNA reads TGTGCCAGCAGACCGAAGCAAACAGGGGTGAACACTGAAGCTTTCTTT.

The chain links TRBV28 to TRBJ2-1; the match to TRBD1 covers 9 bases. CDR3 length equals 17 residues. The germline V gene has CDR1 MDHEN and CDR2 SYDVKM. V was clipped by 0 bases and J by 4 bases; unmatched bases: 7. The CDR3 DNA sequence: TGTGCCAGCAGTTTATGGTCGGGACAGGGAATTTACAATGAGCAGTTCTTC. This codes for CASSLWSGQGIYNEQFF.

The V gene is TRBV6-1, the J gene TRBJ2-5, with 7 bases matching TRBD1. This CDR3 spans 15 amino acids. From germline, CDR1 is MNHNS and CDR2 SASEGT. The trim removed 4 bases at V and 5 bases at J, leaving 10 bases unmatched. CDR3 protein: CASSGEGAIGETQYF. CDR3 nucleotide sequence: TGTGCCAGCAGTGGCGAGGGGGCAATAGGGGAGACCCAGTACTTC.

The chain recombines TRBV4-1 with TRBJ1-3, with D hard to call. Germline-derived CDR1 and CDR2 are MGHRA and YSYEKL. V was pared by 8 bases and J by 4 bases, with 15 bases between. The CDR3 extends over 14 amino acids. The CDR3 sequence is CASGTGLSGNTIYF. The DNA of the CDR3 is TGCGCCAGCGGAACTGGGCTCTCCGGAAACACCATATATTTT.

The V call is TRBV11-2, the J call TRBJ2-6; no clear D. CDR3 length equals 14 residues. The ends were cut back, 4 bases at V and 5 bases at J, with 9 bases in the middle. The germline gives CDR1 SGHAT, CDR2 FQNNGV. Written as DNA, the CDR3 is TGTGCCAGCAGCTCCCCGGTCTGGGCCAACGTCCTGACTTTC. Translating gives CASSSPVWANVLTF.

The chain is built from TRBV9 and TRBJ1-1; D gene ambiguous. The V gene lost 1 base and the J gene lost 10 bases, with 17 bases spanning the gap. This CDR3 is built from 14 residues. Germline-derived CDR1 and CDR2 are SGDLS and YYNGEE. CDR3: CASSVMDTARSAFF. The CDR3 DNA is TGTGCCAGCAGCGTAATGGATACAGCTCGGTCAGCTTTCTTT.

The chain recombines TRBV9 with TRBJ2-1; 15 positions match TRBD2. Looked up from germline, CDR1 is SGDLS and CDR2 is YYNGEE. V was pared by 0 bases and J by 5 bases, with 9 bases of the junction left unmatched. CDR3 length: 19 amino acids. DNA for the CDR3: TGTGCCAGCAGCGTAGATTTTCGGGGACTAGCGGGAGGAAACAATGAGCAGTTCTTC. This gives the protein CASSVDFRGLAGGNNEQFF.

The sample holds one count of this clone. The V call is TRBV7-2, the J call TRBJ1-4, with 9 positions matching TRBD1. From germline, CDR1 is SGHTA and CDR2 FQGNSA. CDR3 size: 15 residues. Trimming took 5 bases from V and 4 from J; bases not matched to a gene: 5. The CDR3 DNA reads TGTGCCAGCAGCGATCCGGGACAGGGTAATGAAAAACTGTTTTTT. This sequence encodes CASSDPGQGNEKLFF.

The chain combines TRBV5-1 with TRBJ2-7, with TRBD1 matching over 8 bases. V lost 1 base and J lost 3; bases outside the gene matches: 6. The length of the CDR3 is 15 residues. Germline CDR1 reads SGHRS; CDR2 reads YFSETQ. The CDR3 sequence is CASSLSGRGLYEQYF. The CDR3 region has the DNA TGCGCCAGCAGCTTGTCGGGCAGGGGGCTCTACGAGCAGTACTTC.

This clone was observed once. The CDR3 DNA reads TGCGCCAGCAGCTTCCAGGGATCCACTGAAGCTTTCTTT. This codes for CASSFQGSTEAFF. The V gene is TRBV5-1, the J gene TRBJ1-1; possible D gene TRBD1, 5 bases. Germline CDR1 and CDR2: SGHRS and YFSETQ. V lost 2 bases and J 4 bases, leaving 9 bases between the germline ends. The CDR3 is 13 residues long.

The chain couples TRBV4-1 to TRBJ2-7, with 10 bases that match TRBD1. CDR1 MGHRA and CDR2 YSYEKL come from the germline V gene. The CDR3 consists of 16 residues. The J segment lost 5 bases and the V segment lost 4 bases, leaving 11 bases of the junction unmatched. The DNA for the CDR3 is TGCGCCAGCAGCCTAGGTCCGGGACAGGGGTTACACGAGCAGTACTTC. It yields the protein CASSLGPGQGLHEQYF.

J is TRBJ2-7 and V is TRBV27; tentatively, D is TRBD2 (6 bases). V was pared by 0 bases and J by 5 bases, with 11 bases between. From germline, CDR1 is MNHEY and CDR2 SMNVEV (reference sequence). This CDR3 is built from 14 residues. This chain's CDR3 is CASSLSGPGDEQYF. CDR3 DNA: TGTGCCAGCAGTTTATCGGGGCCGGGGGACGAGCAGTACTTC.